These T cell receptor beta chains were read from a single sample in a study of technical replicates of blood from a handful of donors. The assay was immunoSEQ multiplex PCR, and TCRdb's table has in-frame clones only and misses some. The data show 75,000 to 95,000 clones, 90% to 96% seen once. Sequencing was performed on T cells isolated from PBMCs. Receptors originate from a human donor in good health. The conserved cysteine and the conserved F or W are not part of the CDR3 here.

TRBJ1-1 TRBV6-5 ASKTTGSFTEAF
TRBJ2-5 TRBV6-5 ASTPQLGHRETQY
TRBJ1-1 TRBV5-4 ASNPSTGEREAF
TRBJ1-1 TRBV7-3 ASSTQSGGWDRTKAF
TRBJ1-2 TRBV5-6 ASSPSGTAYGYT
TRBJ2-6 TRBV27 ASSLYSGANVLT
TRBJ2-2 TRBV5-1 ASSLVGGFQNTGELF
TRBJ2-2 TRBV4-1 ASSLWTGVTGELF
TRBJ2-3 TRBV6-4 ASSDGRATDTQY
TRBJ1-1 TRBV4-2 ASSQDSKGANTEAF
TRBJ2-7 TRBV7-6 ASSSQGSSYEQY
TRBJ2-5 TRBV4-3 ASSPGPQSSVETQY
TRBJ1-5 TRBV19 ASSIVRSNQPQH
TRBJ1-4 TRBV6-5 ASSPTGLREKLF
TRBJ1-1 TRBV15 ATSNGALDLRAF
TRBJ2-3 TRBV29-1 SVGVASGVHTQY
TRBJ2-7 TRBV5-4 ASSPGLAGAYEQY
TRBJ1-5 TRBV12-5 ASGQDLSNQPQH
TRBJ1-5 TRBV5-1 ASSLTGEIGQPQH
TRBJ1-1 TRBV21-1 ASSNITKTGLRGRTEAF